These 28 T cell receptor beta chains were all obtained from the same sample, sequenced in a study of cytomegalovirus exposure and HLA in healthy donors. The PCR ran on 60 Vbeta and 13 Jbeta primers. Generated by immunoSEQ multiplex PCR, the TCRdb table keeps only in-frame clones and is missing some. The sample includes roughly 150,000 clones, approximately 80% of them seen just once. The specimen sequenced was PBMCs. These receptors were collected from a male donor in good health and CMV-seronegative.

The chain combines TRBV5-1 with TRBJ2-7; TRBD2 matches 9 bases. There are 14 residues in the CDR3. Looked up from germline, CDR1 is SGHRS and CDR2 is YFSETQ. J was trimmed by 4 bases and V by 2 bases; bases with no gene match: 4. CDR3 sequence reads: CASSLIAGDYEQYF. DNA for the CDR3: TGCGCCAGCAGCTTAATAGCGGGAGATTACGAGCAGTACTTC.

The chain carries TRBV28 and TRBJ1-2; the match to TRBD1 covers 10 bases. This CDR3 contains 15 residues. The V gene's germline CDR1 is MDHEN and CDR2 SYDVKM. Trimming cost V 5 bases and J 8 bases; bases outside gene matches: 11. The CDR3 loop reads CASSKPGQGNFGYTF. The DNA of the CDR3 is TGTGCCAGCAGTAAGCCGGGACAGGGGAATTTCGGCTACACCTTC.

The CDR3 DNA reads TGTGCCAGCAGTGACAGGGGGACTGAAGCTTTCTTT. Translating gives CASSDRGTEAFF. The rearrangement links TRBV6-1 to TRBJ1-1, with 7 bases aligning to TRBD1. Germline CDR1 reads MNHNS; CDR2 reads SASEGT. Trimming cost V 3 bases and J 5 bases; bases outside gene matches: 0. The CDR3 is made up of 12 amino acids.

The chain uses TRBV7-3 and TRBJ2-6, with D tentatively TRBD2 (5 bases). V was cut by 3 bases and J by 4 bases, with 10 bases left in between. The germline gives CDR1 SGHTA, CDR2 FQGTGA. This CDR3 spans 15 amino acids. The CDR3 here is CASSFRGPGANVLTF. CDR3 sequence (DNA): TGTGCCAGCAGCTTTAGAGGGCCCGGGGCCAACGTCCTGACTTTC.

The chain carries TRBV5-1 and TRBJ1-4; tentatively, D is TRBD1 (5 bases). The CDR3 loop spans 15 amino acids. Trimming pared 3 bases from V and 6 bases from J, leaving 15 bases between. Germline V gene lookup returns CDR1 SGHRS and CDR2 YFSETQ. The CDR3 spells CASSSRRGEDEKLFF. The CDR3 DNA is TGCGCCAGCAGCTCCCGACGAGGGGAGGATGAAAAACTGTTTTTT.

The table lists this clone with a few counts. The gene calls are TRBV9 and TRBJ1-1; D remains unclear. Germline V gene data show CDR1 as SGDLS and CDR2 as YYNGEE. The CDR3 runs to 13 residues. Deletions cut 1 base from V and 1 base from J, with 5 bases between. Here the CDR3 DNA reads TGTGCCAGCAGCGTAATCGGGAACACTGAAGCTTTCTTT. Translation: CASSVIGNTEAFF.

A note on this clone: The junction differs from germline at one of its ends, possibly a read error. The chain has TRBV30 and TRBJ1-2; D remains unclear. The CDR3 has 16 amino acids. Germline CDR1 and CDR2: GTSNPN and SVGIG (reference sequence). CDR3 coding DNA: TGTGTCTGGAGTGTAAGGCAAGGTAGAGGTAACTATGGCTACACCTTC. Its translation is CVWSVRQGRGNYGYTF.

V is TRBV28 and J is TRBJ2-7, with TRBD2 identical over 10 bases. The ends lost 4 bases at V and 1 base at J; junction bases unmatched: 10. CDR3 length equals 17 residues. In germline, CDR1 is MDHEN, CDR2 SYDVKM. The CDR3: CASSSFRGLALSYEQYF. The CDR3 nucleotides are TGTGCCAGCAGTTCATTTAGGGGACTAGCGCTATCCTACGAGCAGTACTTC.

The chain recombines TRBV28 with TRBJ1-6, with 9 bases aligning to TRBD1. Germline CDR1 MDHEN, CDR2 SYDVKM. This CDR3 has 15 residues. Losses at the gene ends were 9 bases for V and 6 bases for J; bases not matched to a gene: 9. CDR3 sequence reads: CASLGGDRANSPLHF. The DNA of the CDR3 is TGTGCCAGTTTGGGAGGGGACAGGGCTAATTCACCCCTCCACTTT.

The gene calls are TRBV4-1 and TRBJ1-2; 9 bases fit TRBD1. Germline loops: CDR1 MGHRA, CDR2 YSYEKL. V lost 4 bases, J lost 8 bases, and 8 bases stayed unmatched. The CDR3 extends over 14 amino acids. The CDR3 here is CASSPGWDRVGYTF. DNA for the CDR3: TGCGCCAGCAGCCCCGGATGGGACAGGGTCGGCTACACCTTC.

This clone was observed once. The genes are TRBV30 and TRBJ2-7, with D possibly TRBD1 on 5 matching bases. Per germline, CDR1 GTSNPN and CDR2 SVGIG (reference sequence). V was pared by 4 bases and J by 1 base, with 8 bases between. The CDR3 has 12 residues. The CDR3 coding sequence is TGTGCCTGGACAGGGAATTCCTACGAGCAGTACTTC. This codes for CAWTGNSYEQYF.

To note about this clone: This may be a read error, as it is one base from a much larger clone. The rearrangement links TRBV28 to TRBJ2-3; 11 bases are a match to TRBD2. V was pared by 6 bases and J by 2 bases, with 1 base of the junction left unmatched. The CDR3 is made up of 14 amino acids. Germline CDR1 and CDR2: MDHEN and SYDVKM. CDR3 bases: TGTGCCAGCAGACTAGCGGGGGACACAGATACGCAGTATTTT. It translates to CASRLAGDTDTQYF.

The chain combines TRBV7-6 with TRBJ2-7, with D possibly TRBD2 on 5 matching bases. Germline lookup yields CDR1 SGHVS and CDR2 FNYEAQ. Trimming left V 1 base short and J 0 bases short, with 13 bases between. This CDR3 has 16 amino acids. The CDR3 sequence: CASSLGSSLVSYEQYF. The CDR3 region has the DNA TGTGCCAGCAGCTTAGGATCCTCACTAGTCTCCTACGAGCAGTACTTC.

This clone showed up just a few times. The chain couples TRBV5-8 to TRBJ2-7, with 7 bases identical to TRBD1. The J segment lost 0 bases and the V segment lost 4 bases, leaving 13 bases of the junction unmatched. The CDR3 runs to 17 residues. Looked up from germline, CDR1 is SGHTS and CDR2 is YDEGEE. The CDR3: CASSLEILGGFSYEQYF. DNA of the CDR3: TGTGCCAGCAGCCTAGAAATACTAGGGGGCTTCTCCTACGAGCAGTACTTC.

CDR3 nucleotides: TGTGCCAGCAGCGTAACCGCGGCGGGAGTCGGGGATGAGCAGTTCTTC. It translates to CASSVTAAGVGDEQFF. V is TRBV9 and J is TRBJ2-1, with 7 bases matching TRBD2. This CDR3 has 16 amino acids. After removal of 1 base from V and 8 bases from J, the junction contained 12 bases not matched to a gene. Germline V gives CDR1 SGDLS, CDR2 YYNGEE.

CDR3 nucleotides: TGTGCCAGCAGTTACTCGTACAGGCGGCTGAACACTGAAGCTTTCTTT. Translating it yields CASSYSYRRLNTEAFF. The chain employs TRBV6-5 and TRBJ1-1, with D possibly matching TRBD1 (5 bases). The germline V and J ends were trimmed by 0 bases and 0 bases, with 11 bases remaining between them. From germline, CDR1 is MNHEY and CDR2 SVGAGI. The CDR3 is 16 amino acids.

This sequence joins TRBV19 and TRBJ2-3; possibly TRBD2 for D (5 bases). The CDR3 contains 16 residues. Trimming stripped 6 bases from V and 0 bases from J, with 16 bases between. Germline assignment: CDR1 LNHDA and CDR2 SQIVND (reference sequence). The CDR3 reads CASSVISVLSTDTQYF. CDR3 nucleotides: TGTGCCAGTAGCGTGATTAGCGTCCTTAGCACAGATACGCAGTATTTT.

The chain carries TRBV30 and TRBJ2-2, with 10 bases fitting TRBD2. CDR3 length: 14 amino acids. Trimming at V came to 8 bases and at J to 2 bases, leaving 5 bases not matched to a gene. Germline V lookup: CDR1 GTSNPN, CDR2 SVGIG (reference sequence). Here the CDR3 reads CARTSGINTGELFF. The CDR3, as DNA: TGTGCCCGAACTAGCGGGATAAACACCGGGGAGCTGTTTTTT.

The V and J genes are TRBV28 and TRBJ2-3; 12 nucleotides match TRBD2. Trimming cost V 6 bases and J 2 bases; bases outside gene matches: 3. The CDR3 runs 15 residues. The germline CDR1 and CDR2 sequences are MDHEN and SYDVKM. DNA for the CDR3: TGTGCCAGCAGGACTAGCGGGGGATACACAGATACGCAGTATTTT. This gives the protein CASRTSGGYTDTQYF.

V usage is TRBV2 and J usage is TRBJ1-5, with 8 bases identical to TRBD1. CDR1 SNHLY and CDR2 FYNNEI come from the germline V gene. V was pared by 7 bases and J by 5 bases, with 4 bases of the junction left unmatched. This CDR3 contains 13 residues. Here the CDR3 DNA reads TGTGCCAGCACCCAGGACAGGGATCAGCCCCAGCATTTT. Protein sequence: CASTQDRDQPQHF.

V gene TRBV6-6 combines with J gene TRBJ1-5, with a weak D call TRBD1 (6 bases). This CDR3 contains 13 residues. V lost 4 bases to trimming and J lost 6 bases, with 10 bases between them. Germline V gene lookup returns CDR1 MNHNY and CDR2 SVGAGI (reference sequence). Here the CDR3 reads CASSSGQIQPQHF. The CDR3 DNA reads TGTGCCAGCAGTTCTGGACAGATTCAGCCCCAGCATTTT.

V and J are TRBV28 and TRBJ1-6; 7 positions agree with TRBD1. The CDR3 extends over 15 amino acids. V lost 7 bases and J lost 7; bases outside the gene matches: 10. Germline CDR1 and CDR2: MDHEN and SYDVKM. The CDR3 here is CASTRSGTANSPLHF. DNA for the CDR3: TGTGCCAGCACCAGATCCGGGACAGCAAATTCACCCCTCCACTTT.

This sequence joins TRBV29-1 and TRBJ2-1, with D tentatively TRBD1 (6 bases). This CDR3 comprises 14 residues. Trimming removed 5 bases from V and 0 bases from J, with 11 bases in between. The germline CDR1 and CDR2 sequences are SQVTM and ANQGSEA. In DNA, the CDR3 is TGCAGCGTTCCGGACAGCCTCTCCTACAATGAGCAGTTCTTC. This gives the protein CSVPDSLSYNEQFF.

The CDR3 sequence: CASSVAMASGSSEQYF. The CDR3 DNA is TGTGCCAGCAGCGTAGCTATGGCTAGCGGGAGTTCCGAGCAGTACTTC. The chain uses TRBV9 and TRBJ2-7, with 10 nucleotides matching TRBD2. Germline V CDR1 and CDR2: SGDLS, YYNGEE. This CDR3 contains 16 residues. Losses at the gene ends were 0 bases for V and 6 bases for J; bases not matched to a gene: 9.

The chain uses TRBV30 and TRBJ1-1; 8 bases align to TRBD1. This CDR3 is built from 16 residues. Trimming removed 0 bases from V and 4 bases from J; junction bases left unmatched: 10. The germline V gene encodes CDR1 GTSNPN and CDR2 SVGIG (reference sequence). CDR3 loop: CAWSVRQGRLGTEAFF. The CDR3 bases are TGTGCCTGGAGTGTACGACAGGGGAGGTTGGGCACTGAAGCTTTCTTT.

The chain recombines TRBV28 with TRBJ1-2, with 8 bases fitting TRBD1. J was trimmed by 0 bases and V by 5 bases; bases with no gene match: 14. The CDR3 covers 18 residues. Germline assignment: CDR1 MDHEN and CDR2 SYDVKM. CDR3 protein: CASSTSEDRARSNYGYTF. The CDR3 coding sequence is TGTGCCAGCAGTACCTCGGAGGACAGGGCACGTTCTAACTATGGCTACACCTTC.

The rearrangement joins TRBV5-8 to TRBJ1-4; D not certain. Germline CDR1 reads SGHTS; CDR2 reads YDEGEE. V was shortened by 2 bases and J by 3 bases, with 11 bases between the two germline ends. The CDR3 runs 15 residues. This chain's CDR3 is CASSFGQSSNEKLFF. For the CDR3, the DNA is TGTGCCAGCAGCTTTGGGCAGAGCTCTAATGAAAAACTGTTTTTT.

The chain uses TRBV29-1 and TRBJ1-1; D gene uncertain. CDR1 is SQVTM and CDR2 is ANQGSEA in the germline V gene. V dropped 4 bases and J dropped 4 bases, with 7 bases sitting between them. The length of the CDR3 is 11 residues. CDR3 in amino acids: CSVGSGTEAFF. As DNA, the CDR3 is TGCAGCGTTGGTAGTGGCACTGAAGCTTTCTTT.